The next 6 T cell receptor beta chains were all read from a single sample in a study of CD8+CD57+ T cells in acquired aplastic anemia. The patients chosen for sequencing had shown expansion of CD8+CD57+ cells (detected by flow cytometry). Genomic DNA acted as the template from which TCR beta VDJ combination and CDR3 sequence profiling were carried out. TCRdb processed the reads anew with MiXCR; each CDR3 protein has one entry. The sample has 270,000 or so distinct CDR3 sequences; roughly 82% are singletons. Sequences were obtained from sorted CD4+, CD8+, or CD8+CD57+ T cells (not recorded which) from PBMCs. All receptors come from a human donor with aplastic anemia.

This CDR3 is CASSYRTGREQYV. CDR3 coding DNA: TGCGCCAGCAGCTACCGGACAGGTCGCGAGCAGTACGTC. The chain employs TRBV5-1 and TRBJ2-7, with 7 nucleotides matching TRBD1. CDR1 is SGHRS and CDR2 is YFSETQ in the germline V gene. J was trimmed by 6 bases and V by 3 bases; bases with no gene match: 6. This CDR3 is built from 13 residues.

J is TRBJ2-3 and V is TRBV10-3; D remains unclear. The CDR3 contains 14 residues. Germline V gives CDR1 ENHRY, CDR2 SYGVKD. With 7 bases removed from V and 0 bases from J, the gap between germline ends came to 11 bases. DNA of the CDR3: TGTGCCATCACTAGAGCAGGAAGCACAGATACGCAGTATTTT. This translates into CAITRAGSTDTQYF.

On this clonotype itself: Likely a read error: the CDR3 ends without its conserved phenylalanine or tryptophan. The DNA is left out, because the CDR3 cannot be placed on it with certainty; the CDR3 is given as TCRdb lists it. The chain has TRBV2 and TRBJ1-6; the table's D call, TRBD1, was not checked against the DNA. The V gene's germline CDR1 is SNHLY and CDR2 FYNNEI. The CDR3 adds up to 15 amino acids, both ends counted. This CDR3 is CASGDEGTDTPYFHL.

Concerning this clonotype itself: One end of the junction is discordant with germline, which a read error may explain. The rearrangement links TRBV12-3 or TRBV12-4 to TRBJ2-5, with D possibly being TRBD2 (5 bases). The CDR3 totals 13 residues. CDR3 protein: CASSFGGTETQYF. CDR3 bases: TGTGCCAGCAGTTTCGGAGGCACAGAGACGCAGTACTTC.

V usage is TRBV19 and J usage is TRBJ1-1; TRBD1 matches 8 bases. Germline lookup yields CDR1 LNHDA and CDR2 SQIVND (reference sequence). J lost 2 bases, V lost 5 bases, and 7 bases had no gene match. The CDR3 consists of 15 residues. The CDR3 region has the DNA TGTGCCAGTAGTCCACGACAGGGGATAAACACTGAAGCTTTCTTT. Its protein is CASSPRQGINTEAFF.

V usage is TRBV5-6 and J usage is TRBJ2-5; 7 nucleotides align to TRBD1. Germline CDR1 SGHDT, CDR2 YYEEEE. This CDR3 spans 15 amino acids. V lost 4 bases, J lost 4 bases, and 10 bases stayed unmatched. CDR3 bases: TGTGCCAGCAGCCTTAGGGACAGTTGGGGAGAGACCCAGTACTTC. It specifies CASSLRDSWGETQYF.